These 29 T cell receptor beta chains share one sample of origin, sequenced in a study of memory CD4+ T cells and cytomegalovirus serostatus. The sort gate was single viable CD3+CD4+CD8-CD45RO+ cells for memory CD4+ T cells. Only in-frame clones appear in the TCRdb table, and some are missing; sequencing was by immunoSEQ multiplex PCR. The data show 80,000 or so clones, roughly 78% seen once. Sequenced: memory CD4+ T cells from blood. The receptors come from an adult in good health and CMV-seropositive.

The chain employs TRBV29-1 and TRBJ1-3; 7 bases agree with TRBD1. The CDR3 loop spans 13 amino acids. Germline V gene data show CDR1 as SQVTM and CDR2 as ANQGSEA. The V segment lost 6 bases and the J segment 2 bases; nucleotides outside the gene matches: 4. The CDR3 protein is CSVRTGPGNTIYF. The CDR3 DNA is TGCAGCGTCCGGACAGGACCTGGAAACACCATATATTTT.

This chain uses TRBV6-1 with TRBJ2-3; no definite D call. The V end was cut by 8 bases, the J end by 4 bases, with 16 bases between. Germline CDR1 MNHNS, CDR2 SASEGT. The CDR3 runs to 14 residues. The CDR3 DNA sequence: TGTGCCAGCGGACGGGTCAGCACGGCAGATACGCAGTATTTT. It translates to CASGRVSTADTQYF.

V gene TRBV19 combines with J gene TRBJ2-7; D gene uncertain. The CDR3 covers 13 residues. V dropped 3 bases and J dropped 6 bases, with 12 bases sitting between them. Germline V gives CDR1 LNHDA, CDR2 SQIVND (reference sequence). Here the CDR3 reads CASSISTSSEQYF. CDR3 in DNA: TGTGCCAGTAGTATCTCGACCTCAAGCGAGCAGTACTTC.

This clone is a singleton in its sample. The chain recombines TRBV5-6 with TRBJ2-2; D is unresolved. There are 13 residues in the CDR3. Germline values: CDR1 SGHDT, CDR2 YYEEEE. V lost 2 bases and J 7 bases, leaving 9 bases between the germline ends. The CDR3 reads CASSFIGYGELFF. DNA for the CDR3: TGTGCCAGCAGCTTTATTGGTTACGGGGAGCTGTTTTTT.

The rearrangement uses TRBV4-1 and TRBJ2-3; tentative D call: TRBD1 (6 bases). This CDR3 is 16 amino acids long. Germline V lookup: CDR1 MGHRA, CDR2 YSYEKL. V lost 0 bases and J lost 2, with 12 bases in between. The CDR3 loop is CASSQEDSRSTDTQYF. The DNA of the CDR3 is TGCGCCAGCAGCCAAGAGGACAGTCGGTCCACAGATACGCAGTATTTT.

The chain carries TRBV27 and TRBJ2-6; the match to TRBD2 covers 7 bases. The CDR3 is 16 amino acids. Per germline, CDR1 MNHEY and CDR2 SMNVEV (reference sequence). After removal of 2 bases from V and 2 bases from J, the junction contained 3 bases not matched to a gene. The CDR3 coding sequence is TGTGCCAGCAGTTTAACCGGGACTACTGGGGCCAACGTCCTGACTTTC. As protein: CASSLTGTTGANVLTF.

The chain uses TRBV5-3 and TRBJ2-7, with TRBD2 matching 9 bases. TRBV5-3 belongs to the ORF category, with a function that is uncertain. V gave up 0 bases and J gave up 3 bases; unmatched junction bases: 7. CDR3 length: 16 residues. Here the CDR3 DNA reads TGTGCCAGAAGCTTGGAGGGAATAGCGGGGGTCTACGAGCAGTACGTC. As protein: CARSLEGIAGVYEQYV.

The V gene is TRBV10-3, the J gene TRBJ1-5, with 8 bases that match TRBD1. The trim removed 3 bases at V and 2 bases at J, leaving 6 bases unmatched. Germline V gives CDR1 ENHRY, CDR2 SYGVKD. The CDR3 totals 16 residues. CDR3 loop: CAISDGDRGGNQPQHF. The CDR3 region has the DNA TGTGCCATCAGTGATGGCGACAGGGGCGGCAATCAGCCCCAGCATTTT.

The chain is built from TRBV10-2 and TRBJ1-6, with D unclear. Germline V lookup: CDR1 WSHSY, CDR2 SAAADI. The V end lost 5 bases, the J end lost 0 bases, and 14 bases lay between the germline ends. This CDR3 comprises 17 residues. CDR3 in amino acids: CASSQTTVSSYNSPLHF. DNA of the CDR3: TGCGCCAGCAGTCAAACGACGGTGAGCTCCTATAATTCACCCCTCCACTTT.

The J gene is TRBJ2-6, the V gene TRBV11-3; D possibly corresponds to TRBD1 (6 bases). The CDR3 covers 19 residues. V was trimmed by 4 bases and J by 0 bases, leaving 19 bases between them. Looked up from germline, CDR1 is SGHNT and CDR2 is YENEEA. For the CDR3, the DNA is TGTGCCAGCAGCTCTAGACCTCCGGGACACCTCTCTGGGGCCAACGTCCTGACTTTC. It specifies CASSSRPPGHLSGANVLTF.

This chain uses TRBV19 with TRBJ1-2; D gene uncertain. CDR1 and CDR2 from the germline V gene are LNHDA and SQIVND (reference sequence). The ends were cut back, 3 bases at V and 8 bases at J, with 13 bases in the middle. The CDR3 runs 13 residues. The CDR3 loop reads CASSMRDSGGYTF. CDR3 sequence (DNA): TGTGCCAGTAGTATGCGGGATAGTGGAGGCTACACCTTC. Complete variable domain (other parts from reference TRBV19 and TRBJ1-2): DGGITQSPKYLFRKEGQNVTLSCEQNLNHDAMYWYRQDPGQGLRLIYYSQIVNDFQKGDIAEGYSVSREKKESFPLTVTSAQKNPTAFYLCASSMRDSGGYTFGSGTRLTVV.

The CDR3 nucleotides read TGCGCCAGCAGCCAAATGGGACTAGCGGGAGAGACTGATACGCAGTATTTT. The encoded protein is CASSQMGLAGETDTQYF. The rearrangement uses TRBV4-3 and TRBJ2-3; 14 bases match TRBD2. Per the germline V gene, CDR1 is LGHNA and CDR2 is YSLEER. CDR3 length: 17 amino acids. V dropped 2 bases and J dropped 6; count of bases not matched to a gene: 7.

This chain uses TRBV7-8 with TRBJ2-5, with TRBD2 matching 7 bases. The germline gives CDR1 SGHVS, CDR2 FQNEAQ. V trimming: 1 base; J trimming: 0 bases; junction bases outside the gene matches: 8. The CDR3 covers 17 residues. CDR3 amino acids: CASSLGRQGGYQETQYF. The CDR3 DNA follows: TGTGCCAGCAGCTTAGGACGGCAGGGAGGGTACCAAGAGACCCAGTACTTC.

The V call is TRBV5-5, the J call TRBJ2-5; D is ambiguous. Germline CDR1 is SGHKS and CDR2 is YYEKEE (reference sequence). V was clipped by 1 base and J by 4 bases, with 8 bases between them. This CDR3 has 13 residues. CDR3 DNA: TGTGCCAGCAGCTTGTGGCAGAGAGAGACCCAGTACTTC. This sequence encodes CASSLWQRETQYF.

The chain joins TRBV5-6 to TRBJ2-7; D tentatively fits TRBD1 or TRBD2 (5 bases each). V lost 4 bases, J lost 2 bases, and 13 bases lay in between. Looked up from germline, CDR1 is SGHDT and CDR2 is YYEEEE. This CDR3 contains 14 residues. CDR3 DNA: TGTGCCAGCAGCGCCTCCGGGGCCCCCTACGAGCAGTACTTC. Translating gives CASSASGAPYEQYF. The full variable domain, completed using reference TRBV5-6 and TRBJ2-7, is DAGVTQSPTHLIKTRGQQVTLRCSPKSGHDTVSWYQQALGQGPQFIFQYYEEEERQRGNFPDRFSGHQFPNYSSELNVNALLLGDSALYLCASSASGAPYEQYFGPGTRLTVT.

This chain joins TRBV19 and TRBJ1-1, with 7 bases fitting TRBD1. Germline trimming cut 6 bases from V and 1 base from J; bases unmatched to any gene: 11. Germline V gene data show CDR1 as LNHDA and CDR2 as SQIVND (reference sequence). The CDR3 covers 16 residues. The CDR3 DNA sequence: TGTGCCAGTAGCCGACTAATTGGACAGGCGAACACTGAAGCTTTCTTT. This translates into CASSRLIGQANTEAFF.

This CDR3 is CASRPRTGPSGEKLFF. The CDR3 DNA sequence: TGTGCCAGCAGGCCTCGGACAGGGCCCTCGGGGGAAAAACTGTTTTTT. J is TRBJ1-4 and V is TRBV5-5; 8 bases line up with TRBD1. CDR1 is SGHKS and CDR2 is YYEKEE in the germline V gene (reference sequence). The CDR3 has 16 amino acids. V shed 5 bases, J shed 8 bases, and the junction held 14 bases outside the gene matches.

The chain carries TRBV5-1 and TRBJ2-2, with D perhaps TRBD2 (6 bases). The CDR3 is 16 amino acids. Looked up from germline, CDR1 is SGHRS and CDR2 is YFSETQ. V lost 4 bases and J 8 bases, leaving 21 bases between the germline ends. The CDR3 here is CASSPGTGARGGELFF. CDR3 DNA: TGCGCCAGCAGCCCCGGGACTGGCGCCCGGGGGGGGGAGCTGTTTTTT.

The CDR3 region has the DNA TGTGCCAGTAGCCCTCCCTGGACAGAAAGTAGCATATATTTT. It encodes CASSPPWTESSIYF. The genes are TRBV19 and TRBJ1-3; a possible D gene is TRBD1 (6 bases). Between the trimmed V and J ends, which lost 6 bases and 12 bases, there was a span of 21 bases. Per germline, CDR1 LNHDA and CDR2 SQIVND (reference sequence). This CDR3 is 14 amino acids long.

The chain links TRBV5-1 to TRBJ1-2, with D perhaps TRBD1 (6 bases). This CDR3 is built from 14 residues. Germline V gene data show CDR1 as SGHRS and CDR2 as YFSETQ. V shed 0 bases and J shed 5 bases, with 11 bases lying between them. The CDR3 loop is CASSLELGGYGYTF. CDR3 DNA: TGCGCCAGCAGCTTGGAGCTAGGGGGGTATGGCTACACCTTC.

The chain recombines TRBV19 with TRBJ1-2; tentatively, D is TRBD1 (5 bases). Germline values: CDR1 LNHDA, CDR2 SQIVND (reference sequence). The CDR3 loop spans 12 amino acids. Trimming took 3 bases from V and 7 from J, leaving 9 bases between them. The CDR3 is CASSIGGTGYTF. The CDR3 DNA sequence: TGTGCCAGTAGTATTGGGGGGACTGGCTACACCTTC.

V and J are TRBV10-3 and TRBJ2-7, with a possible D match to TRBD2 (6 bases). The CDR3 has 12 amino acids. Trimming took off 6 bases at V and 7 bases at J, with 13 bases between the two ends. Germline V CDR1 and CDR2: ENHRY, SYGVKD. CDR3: CAISPGTFEQYF. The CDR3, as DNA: TGTGCCATCAGCCCCGGGACTTTTGAGCAGTACTTC.

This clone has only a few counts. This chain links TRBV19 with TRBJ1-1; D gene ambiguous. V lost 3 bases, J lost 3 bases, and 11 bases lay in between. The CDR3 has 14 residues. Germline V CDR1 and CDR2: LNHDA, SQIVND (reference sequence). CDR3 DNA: TGTGCCAGTAGTATCCCGGGTAAGGACACTGAAGCTTTCTTT. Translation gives CASSIPGKDTEAFF.

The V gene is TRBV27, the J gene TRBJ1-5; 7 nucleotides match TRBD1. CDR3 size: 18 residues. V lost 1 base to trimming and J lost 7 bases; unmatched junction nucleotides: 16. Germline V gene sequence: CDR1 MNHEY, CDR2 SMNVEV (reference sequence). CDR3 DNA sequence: TGTGCCAGCAGTTTATACAGCGTAGAGGGGGCGCGGGGGCAGCCCCAGCATTTT. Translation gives CASSLYSVEGARGQPQHF.

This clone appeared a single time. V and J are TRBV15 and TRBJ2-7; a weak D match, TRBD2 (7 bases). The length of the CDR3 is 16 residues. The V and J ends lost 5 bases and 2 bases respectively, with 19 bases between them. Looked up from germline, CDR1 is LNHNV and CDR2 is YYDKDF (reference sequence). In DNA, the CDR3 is TGTGCCACCAGCCCTGGGAGGGGGGCGCCGACCTACGAGCAGTACTTC. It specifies CATSPGRGAPTYEQYF.

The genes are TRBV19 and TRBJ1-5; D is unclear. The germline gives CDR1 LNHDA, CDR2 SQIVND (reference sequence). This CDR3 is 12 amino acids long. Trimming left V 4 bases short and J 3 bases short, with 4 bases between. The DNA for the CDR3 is TGTGCCAGTAGTAGTTACAATCAGCCCCAGCATTTT. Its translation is CASSSYNQPQHF.

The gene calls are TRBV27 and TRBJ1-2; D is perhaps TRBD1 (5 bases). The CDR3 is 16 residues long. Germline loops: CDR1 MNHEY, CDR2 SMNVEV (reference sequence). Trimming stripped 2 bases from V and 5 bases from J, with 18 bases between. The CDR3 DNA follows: TGTGCCAGCAGTTTACGATTAGGCCCTGGGGGTTATGGCTACACCTTC. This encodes CASSLRLGPGGYGYTF.

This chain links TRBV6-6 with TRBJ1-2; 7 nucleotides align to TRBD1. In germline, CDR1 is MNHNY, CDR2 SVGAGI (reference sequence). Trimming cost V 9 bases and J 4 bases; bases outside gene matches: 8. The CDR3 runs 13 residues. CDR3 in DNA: TGTGCCAGTACCGGGACAGCGATCTATGGCTACACCTTC. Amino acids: CASTGTAIYGYTF.

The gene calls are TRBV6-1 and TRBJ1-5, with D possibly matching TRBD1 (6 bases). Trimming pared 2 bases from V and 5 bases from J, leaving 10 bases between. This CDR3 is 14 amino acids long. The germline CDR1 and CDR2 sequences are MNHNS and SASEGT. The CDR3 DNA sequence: TGTGCCAGCAGTGAATTGAGGGGGGATCAGCCCCAGCATTTT. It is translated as CASSELRGDQPQHF.